Below, 11 T cell receptor beta chains from the same sample are listed, as sequenced in a study of shared clonotypes between healthy human individuals. Clones were sequenced by immunoSEQ multiplex PCR, and TCRdb holds only the in-frame ones, with some missing. The sample shows over a million clones, roughly 95% of them seen only once. The sequenced material came from naive CD4+ T cells sorted from blood. Stated subset: CD45RA+ positively selected. The receptor source for this set is a man younger than 45 in good health.

The chain employs TRBV5-1 and TRBJ2-5; TRBD2 matches 12 bases. The CDR3 sequence is 15 residues long. V lost 5 bases and J lost 4; bases outside the gene matches: 6. Germline V gene data show CDR1 as SGHRS and CDR2 as YFSETQ. The CDR3 sequence: CASRPGLAGVETQYF. The DNA of the CDR3 is TGCGCCAGCAGGCCGGGACTAGCGGGTGTAGAGACCCAGTACTTC.

The gene calls are TRBV18 and TRBJ2-6; D remains unclear. Trimming cost V 0 bases and J 1 base, with 10 bases left between them. This CDR3 spans 17 amino acids. Germline CDR1 and CDR2: KGHSH and LQKENI. DNA of the CDR3: TGTGCCAGCTCACCACCATCCTCCCGATCTGGGGCCAACGTCCTGACTTTC. This translates into CASSPPSSRSGANVLTF.

This clone was found once. The V and J genes are TRBV6-5 and TRBJ1-2; D is uncertain. V dropped 5 bases and J dropped 1 base, with 5 bases sitting between them. The CDR3 spans 12 residues. CDR1 and CDR2 (germline): MNHEY, SVGAGI. The CDR3: CASSKYNYGYTF. CDR3 nucleotides: TGTGCCAGCAGTAAATATAACTATGGCTACACCTTC.

This sequence joins TRBV7-2 and TRBJ2-7; TRBD1 might be the D (6 bases). This CDR3 is 12 amino acids long. The germline V gene encodes CDR1 SGHTA and CDR2 FQGNSA. The ends were cut back, 4 bases at V and 5 bases at J, with 9 bases in the middle. The CDR3 bases are TGTGCCAGCAGCTCCTACAGGGACGAGCAGTACTTC. Its protein product is CASSSYRDEQYF.

The chain links TRBV6-5 to TRBJ2-7, with 7 bases fitting TRBD2. The V and J ends lost 2 bases and 0 bases, in that order; junction bases with no gene match: 4. CDR1 and CDR2 (germline): MNHEY, SVGAGI. The CDR3 sequence is 15 residues long. This CDR3 reads CASSYAGATSYEQYF. CDR3 DNA: TGTGCCAGCAGTTACGCGGGAGCTACCTCCTACGAGCAGTACTTC.

The chain has TRBV21-1 and TRBJ1-1. TRBV21-1 constitutes a pseudogene. The CDR3 runs 12 residues. In DNA, the CDR3 is TGTGCCAGCAGCTCGGGGTGCACTGAAGCTTTCTTT. It specifies CASSSGCTEAFF.

The genes are TRBV5-1 and TRBJ2-6, with 10 bases aligning to TRBD1. Germline assignment: CDR1 SGHRS and CDR2 YFSETQ. Trimming removed 0 bases from V and 4 bases from J; junction bases left unmatched: 1. This CDR3 contains 16 residues. Here the CDR3 DNA reads TGCGCCAGCAGCTTGGGACAGGGGGCGGGGGCCAACGTCCTGACTTTC. This sequence encodes CASSLGQGAGANVLTF.

This clone appeared a few times. V usage is TRBV6-1 and J usage is TRBJ2-6; D uncertain. The germline V gene has CDR1 MNHNS and CDR2 SASEGT. Deletions cut 4 bases from V and 0 bases from J, with 13 bases between. The CDR3 covers 17 residues. CDR3 coding DNA: TGTGCCAGCAGTGTAAGGGTCTTGAGCTCTGGGGCCAACGTCCTGACTTTC. Residues: CASSVRVLSSGANVLTF.

V and J are TRBV5-6 and TRBJ1-3, with 9 nucleotides matching TRBD1. The CDR3 runs 14 residues. Germline V CDR1 and CDR2: SGHDT, YYEEEE. With V trimmed by 6 bases and J by 6 bases, 7 bases remained unmatched. DNA of the CDR3: TGTGCCAGCACCCTACAGGGGGCTGAAAACACCATATATTTT. Encoded protein: CASTLQGAENTIYF.

V gene TRBV19 combines with J gene TRBJ1-2, with 8 bases fitting TRBD1. CDR3 length: 14 amino acids. The J segment lost 4 bases and the V segment lost 7 bases, leaving 8 bases of the junction unmatched. Germline V gives CDR1 LNHDA, CDR2 SQIVND (reference sequence). The CDR3 here is CASNVQGVTYGYTF. The CDR3 coding sequence is TGTGCCAGTAATGTACAGGGGGTCACCTATGGCTACACCTTC.

This clone was observed once. This chain connects TRBV5-1 to TRBJ2-7; TRBD2 matches 11 bases. With V trimmed by 0 bases and J by 4 bases, 3 bases remained unmatched. This CDR3 region has 15 residues. Germline V gives CDR1 SGHRS, CDR2 YFSETQ. In DNA form, the CDR3 reads TGCGCCAGCAGCTTGGCGGCTAGCGGGAGGTACGAGCAGTACTTC. Its translation is CASSLAASGRYEQYF.